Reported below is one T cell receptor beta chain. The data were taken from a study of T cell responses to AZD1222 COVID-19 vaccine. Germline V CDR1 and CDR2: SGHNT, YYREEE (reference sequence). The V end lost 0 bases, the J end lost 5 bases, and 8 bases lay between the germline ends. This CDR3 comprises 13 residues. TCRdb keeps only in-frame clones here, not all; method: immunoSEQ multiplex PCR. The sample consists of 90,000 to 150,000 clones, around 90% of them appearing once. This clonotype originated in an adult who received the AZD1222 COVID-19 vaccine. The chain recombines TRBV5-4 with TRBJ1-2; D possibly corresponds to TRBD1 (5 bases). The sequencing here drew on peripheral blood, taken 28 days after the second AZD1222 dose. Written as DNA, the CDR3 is TGTGCCAGCAGCTTGGATCAGGGTTATGGCTACACCTTC. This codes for CASSLDQGYGYTF.